This is a list of T cell receptor beta chains from one sample in a study of T cells after yellow fever vaccination. TCRdb itself ran the 5' RACE reads through MiXCR, one entry per CDR3 protein. The sample carries a few hundred thousand distinct CDR3 sequences, around 4.5% recorded once. The sample in question was PBMCs, obtained 15 days after the yellow fever booster vaccination. Receptor source: a young man who received the YFV17D yellow fever vaccine. CDR3s include the opening cysteine and the closing phenylalanine or tryptophan. D genes are given only for firm matches. For some rows the clone size is stated as once, few or many, or as a class when expanded; others skip it.

CDR3aa	CDR3nt	j_gene	abundance	d_gene	v_gene
CSASRTAIMNTEAFF	TGCAGTGCTAGTCGGACAGCCATCATGAACACTGAAGCTTTCTTT	TRBJ1-1	NA	NA	TRBV20-1
CASSLMGEPHQETQYF	TGCGCCAGCAGCTTGATGGGGGAGCCCCACCAAGAGACCCAGTACTTC	TRBJ2-5	many	NA	TRBV5-1
CSVVGRGLNEQFF	TGCAGCGTTGTCGGCAGGGGACTGAATGAGCAGTTCTTC	TRBJ2-1	NA	NA	TRBV29-1
CASKVRTPSTDTQYF	TGTGCCAGTAAAGTAAGGACACCAAGCACAGATACGCAGTATTTT	TRBJ2-3	NA	NA	TRBV19
CASSYLENTEAFF	TGTGCCAGCAGTTATCTGGAGAACACTGAAGCTTTCTTT	TRBJ1-1	NA	NA	TRBV6-5
CASSQGGGLVSYNEQFF	TGTGCCAGCAGTCAGGGGGGCGGCCTCGTGTCCTACAATGAGCAGTTCTTC	TRBJ2-1	NA	NA	TRBV7-2
CASSESTMNTEAFF	TGTGCCAGCAGTGAGAGTACAATGAACACTGAAGCTTTCTTT	TRBJ1-1	few	NA	TRBV2
CASFTGLGEQYF	TGTGCCAGCTTCACAGGGCTAGGGGAGCAGTACTTC	TRBJ2-7	NA	NA	TRBV6-2/TRBV6-3
CASSRLMTEDTQYF	TGTGCCAGCAGTCGACTTATGACGGAAGATACGCAGTATTTT	TRBJ2-3	few	NA	TRBV6-5
CASSRDKPDTQYF	TGCGCCAGCAGCAGGGACAAGCCAGATACGCAGTATTTT	TRBJ2-3	many	NA	TRBV5-1
CASSLTSGGSGTQYF	TGCGCCAGCAGCTTGACTAGCGGGGGGTCTGGTACGCAGTATTTT	TRBJ2-3	many	TRBD2	TRBV5-1
CASSAWTGGNQPQHF	TGCGCCAGCAGCGCATGGACAGGGGGTAATCAGCCCCAGCATTTT	TRBJ1-5	few	TRBD1	TRBV4-1
CASSHGTWNSPLHF	TGTGCCAGCAGTCATGGGACGTGGAATTCACCCCTCCACTTT	TRBJ1-6	many	NA	TRBV7-3
CASSREAGRPDTQYF	TGTGCCAGCAGCCGTGAGGCAGGGAGGCCAGATACGCAGTATTTT	TRBJ2-3	NA	NA	TRBV7-6
CATSPRGPDTQYF	TGTGCCACCAGCCCACGAGGCCCGGATACGCAGTATTTT	TRBJ2-3	few	NA	TRBV15
CASSSFVGLNTEAFF	TGTGCCAGCAGCTCCTTCGTGGGTTTGAACACTGAAGCTTTCTTT	TRBJ1-1	few	NA	TRBV5-5
CASSRPGQGVYEQYF	TGTGCCAGCAGCCGACCGGGACAGGGTGTCTACGAGCAGTACTTC	TRBJ2-7	many	TRBD1	TRBV11-2
CSARGPWTSRVSYNEQFF	TGCAGTGCTAGAGGACCCTGGACTAGCAGGGTGTCCTACAATGAGCAGTTCTTC	TRBJ2-1	NA	TRBD2	TRBV20-1
CATSDQGDSPDTQYF	TGTGCCACCAGTGACCAAGGCGACAGCCCAGATACGCAGTATTTT	TRBJ2-3	few	NA	TRBV24-1
CASSSLQGTLNTEAFF	TGCGCCAGCAGCTCCCTACAGGGAACACTGAACACTGAAGCTTTCTTT	TRBJ1-1	NA	NA	TRBV5-1
CASSSPGGELFF	TGTGCCAGCAGTTCTCCCGGCGGGGAGCTGTTTTTT	TRBJ2-2	many	NA	TRBV12-3/TRBV12-4
CASSRLGLAGQETQYF	TGCGCCAGCAGCCGGTTAGGACTAGCGGGTCAAGAGACCCAGTACTTC	TRBJ2-5	many	TRBD2	TRBV4-1
CASREQDYSNQPQHF	TGTGCCAGCAGGGAACAGGACTATAGCAATCAGCCCCAGCATTTT	TRBJ1-5	few	NA	TRBV12-3/TRBV12-4
CASRGGVNEKLFF	TGTGCCAGCAGGGGGGGCGTTAATGAAAAACTGTTTTTT	TRBJ1-4	many	NA	TRBV28
CASPGGVHYGYTF	TGTGCCAGCCCAGGGGGGGTTCACTATGGCTACACCTTC	TRBJ1-2	NA	TRBD1	TRBV2
CASLIRAPNEKLFF	TGTGCAAGTCTCATAAGAGCCCCTAATGAAAAACTGTTTTTT	TRBJ1-4	NA	NA	TRBV12-2
CASCDTRRDTEAFF	TGTGCCAGTTGCGACACTCGTAGGGACACTGAAGCTTTCTTT	TRBJ1-1	few	NA	TRBV19
CASSPTYQETQYF	TGTGCCAGCAGCCCCACCTACCAAGAGACCCAGTACTTC	TRBJ2-5	many	NA	TRBV3-1
CASSLGFTDTQYF	TGTGCCAGCAGCTTGGGCTTCACAGATACGCAGTATTTT	TRBJ2-3	many	NA	TRBV7-2
CSVGASGGARDTQYF	TGCAGCGTTGGCGCTAGCGGGGGGGCCCGGGATACGCAGTATTTT	TRBJ2-3	many	TRBD2	TRBV29-1
CAISESPRTNGYTF	TGTGCCATCAGTGAGTCGCCAAGGACGAATGGCTACACCTTC	TRBJ1-2	many	NA	TRBV10-3
CSAAPGTSYEQYF	TGCAGTGCTGCCCCCGGGACTAGCTACGAGCAGTACTTC	TRBJ2-7	few	TRBD2	TRBV20-1
CASRGTTNTGELFF	TGTGCCAGCAGGGGGACCACGAACACCGGGGAGCTGTTTTTT	TRBJ2-2	NA	NA	TRBV12-3/TRBV12-4
CASSQDRQLHPFFF	TGCGCCAGCAGCCAAGATCGACAGCTTCACCCTTTCTTCTTC	TRBJ2-7	many	NA	TRBV4-3
CASTLYIGGTGELFF	TGTGCCAGCACCTTATACATCGGCGGCACCGGGGAGCTGTTTTTT	TRBJ2-2	many	NA	TRBV27
CASWQRGPQETQYF	TGTGCCAGCTGGCAACGGGGGCCCCAAGAGACCCAGTACTTC	TRBJ2-5	NA	NA	TRBV5-6
CASSLAPQYTGELFF	TGTGCCAGCAGCTTAGCCCCCCAGTACACCGGGGAGCTGTTTTTT	TRBJ2-2	many	NA	TRBV11-2
CASSFVAGGTITGELFF	TGCGCCAGCAGCTTCGTAGCGGGGGGAACGATCACCGGGGAGCTGTTTTTT	TRBJ2-2	few	TRBD2	TRBV5-1
CASRPPRTDTQYF	TGTGCCAGCCGACCACCGCGGACAGATACGCAGTATTTT	TRBJ2-3	NA	NA	TRBV6-2/TRBV6-3
CASSDIARAYNEQFF	TGTGCCAGCAGTGATATAGCCAGGGCCTACAATGAGCAGTTCTTC	TRBJ2-1	many	NA	TRBV25-1
CASRSGTGGYNEQFF	TGTGCCAGCAGATCGGGGACAGGGGGCTACAATGAGCAGTTCTTC	TRBJ2-1	few	TRBD1	TRBV12-3/TRBV12-4
CASSWGLITGAEQFF	TGCGCCAGCAGCTGGGGACTCATAACCGGCGCTGAGCAGTTCTTC	TRBJ2-1	few	NA	TRBV5-1
CASSQRQFRTEAFF	TGCGCCAGCAGCCAAAGACAGTTTAGGACTGAAGCTTTCTTT	TRBJ1-1	few	NA	TRBV5-1
CASRYERGELFF	TGTGCCAGCCGCTATGAGCGCGGGGAGCTGTTTTTT	TRBJ2-2	many	NA	TRBV11-2
CASRWGQGVTQYF	TGTGCCAGCCGTTGGGGACAGGGGGTGACCCAGTACTTC	TRBJ2-5	NA	TRBD1	TRBV12-3/TRBV12-4
CASSRSGNTIYF	TGCGCCAGCAGCCGCAGCGGAAACACCATATATTTT	TRBJ1-3	few	NA	TRBV5-1
CASSPYPKGKNSPLHF	TGTGCCAGCAGCCCCTACCCGAAGGGGAAGAATTCACCCCTCCACTTT	TRBJ1-6	few	NA	TRBV4-2
CASSLGGTGGPGGYTF	TGTGCCAGCAGTTTAGGGGGGACAGGAGGACCCGGTGGCTACACCTTC	TRBJ1-2	few	TRBD1	TRBV12-3/TRBV12-4
CASSYSSVGGRTEAFF	TGTGCCAGCAGTTACTCCTCGGTCGGGGGGCGGACTGAAGCTTTCTTT	TRBJ1-1	many	NA	TRBV6-5
CSASQGASTDTQYF	TGCAGTGCTTCACAGGGGGCGAGCACAGATACGCAGTATTTT	TRBJ2-3	few	TRBD1	TRBV20-1
CASSIRDRALQRF	TGTGCCAGCAGTATCCGGGACAGGGCCCTTCAACGGTTT	TRBJ1-3	NA	TRBD1	TRBV5-6
CAISESRGNQETQYF	TGTGCCATCAGTGAGTCACGGGGGAACCAAGAGACCCAGTACTTC	TRBJ2-5	many	NA	TRBV10-3